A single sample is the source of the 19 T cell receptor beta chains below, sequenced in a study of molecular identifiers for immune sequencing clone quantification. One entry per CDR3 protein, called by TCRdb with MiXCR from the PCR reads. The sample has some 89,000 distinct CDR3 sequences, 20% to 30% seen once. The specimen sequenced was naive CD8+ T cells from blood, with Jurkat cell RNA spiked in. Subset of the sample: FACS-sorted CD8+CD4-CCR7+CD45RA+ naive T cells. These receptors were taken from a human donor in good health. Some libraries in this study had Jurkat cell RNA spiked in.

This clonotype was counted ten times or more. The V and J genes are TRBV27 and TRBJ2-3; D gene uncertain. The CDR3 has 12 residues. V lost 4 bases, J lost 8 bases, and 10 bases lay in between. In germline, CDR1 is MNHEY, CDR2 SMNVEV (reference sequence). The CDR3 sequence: CASSYQGGTQYF. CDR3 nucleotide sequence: TGTGCCAGCAGTTATCAAGGCGGTACGCAGTATTTT.

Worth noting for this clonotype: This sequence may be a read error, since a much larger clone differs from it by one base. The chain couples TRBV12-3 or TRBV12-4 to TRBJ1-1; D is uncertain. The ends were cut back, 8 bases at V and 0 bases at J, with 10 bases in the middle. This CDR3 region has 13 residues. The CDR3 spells CASGPTLNTEAFF. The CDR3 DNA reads TGTGCCAGCGGCCCCACTTTGAACACTGAAGCTTTCTTT.

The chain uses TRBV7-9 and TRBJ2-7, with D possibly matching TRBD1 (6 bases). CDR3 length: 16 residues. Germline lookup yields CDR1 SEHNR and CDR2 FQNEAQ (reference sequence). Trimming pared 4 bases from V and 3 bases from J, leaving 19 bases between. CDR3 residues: CASSSTYGTHFYEQYF. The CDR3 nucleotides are TGTGCCAGCAGCTCGACATATGGGACACATTTCTACGAGCAGTACTTC.

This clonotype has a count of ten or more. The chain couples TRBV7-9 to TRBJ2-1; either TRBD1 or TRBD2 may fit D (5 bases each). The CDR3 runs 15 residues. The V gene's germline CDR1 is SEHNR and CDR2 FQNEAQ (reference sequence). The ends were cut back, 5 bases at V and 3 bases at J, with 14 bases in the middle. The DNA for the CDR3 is TGTGCCAGCAGCCCCCCCGGGGCGGACTACAATGAGCAGTTCTTC. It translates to CASSPPGADYNEQFF.

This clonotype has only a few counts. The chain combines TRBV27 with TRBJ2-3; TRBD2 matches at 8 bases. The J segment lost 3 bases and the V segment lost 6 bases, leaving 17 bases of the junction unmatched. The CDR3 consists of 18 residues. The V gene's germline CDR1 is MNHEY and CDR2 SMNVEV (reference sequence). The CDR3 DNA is TGTGCCAGCAGGGCCAGGGTGGAGACTAGCGTAGGAACAGATACGCAGTATTTT. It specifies CASRARVETSVGTDTQYF.

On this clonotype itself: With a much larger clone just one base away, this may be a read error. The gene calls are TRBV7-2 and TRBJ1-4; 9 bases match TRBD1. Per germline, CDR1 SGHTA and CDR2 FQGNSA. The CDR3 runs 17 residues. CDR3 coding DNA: TGTGCCAGCAGCATGGGACAGGGTCTTGCAACTAATGAAAAACTGTTGTTT. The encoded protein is CASSMGQGLATNEKLLF.

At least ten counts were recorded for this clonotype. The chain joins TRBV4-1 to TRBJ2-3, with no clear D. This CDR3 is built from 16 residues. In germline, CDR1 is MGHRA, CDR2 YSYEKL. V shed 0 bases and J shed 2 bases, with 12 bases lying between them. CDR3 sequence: CASSQEGSGYTDTQYF. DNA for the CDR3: TGCGCCAGCAGCCAAGAAGGATCGGGTTACACAGATACGCAGTATTTT.

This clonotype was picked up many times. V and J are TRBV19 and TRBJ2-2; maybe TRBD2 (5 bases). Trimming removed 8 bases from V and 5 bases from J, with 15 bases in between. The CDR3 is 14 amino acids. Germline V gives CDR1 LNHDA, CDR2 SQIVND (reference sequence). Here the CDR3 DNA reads TGTGCCAGTGACGCTACTAGTTGGACCGGGGAGCTGTTTTTT. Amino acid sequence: CASDATSWTGELFF.

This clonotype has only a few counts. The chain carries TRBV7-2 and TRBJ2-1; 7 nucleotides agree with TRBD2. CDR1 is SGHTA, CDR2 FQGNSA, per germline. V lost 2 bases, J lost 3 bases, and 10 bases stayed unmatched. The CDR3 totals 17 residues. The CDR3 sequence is CASSLKGGGSFYNEQFF. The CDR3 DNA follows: TGTGCCAGCAGCTTAAAAGGTGGCGGGAGTTTCTACAATGAGCAGTTCTTC.

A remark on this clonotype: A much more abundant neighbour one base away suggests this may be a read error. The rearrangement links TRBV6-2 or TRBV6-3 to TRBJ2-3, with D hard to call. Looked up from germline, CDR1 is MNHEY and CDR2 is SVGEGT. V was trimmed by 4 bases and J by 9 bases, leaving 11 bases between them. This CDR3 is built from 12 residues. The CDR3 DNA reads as TGTGCCAGCAGTTCGATGACGGGCACGCAGTATTTT. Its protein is CASSSMTGTQYF.

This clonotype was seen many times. The CDR3 DNA reads TGTGCCAGCAGCATGGCGGGTTTTGAGACCCAGTACTTC. Translating it yields CASSMAGFETQYF. V gene TRBV5-6 combines with J gene TRBJ2-5; tentative D call: TRBD2 (5 bases). The ends were cut back, 4 bases at V and 5 bases at J, with 12 bases in the middle. There are 13 residues in the CDR3. Germline V lookup: CDR1 SGHDT, CDR2 YYEEEE.

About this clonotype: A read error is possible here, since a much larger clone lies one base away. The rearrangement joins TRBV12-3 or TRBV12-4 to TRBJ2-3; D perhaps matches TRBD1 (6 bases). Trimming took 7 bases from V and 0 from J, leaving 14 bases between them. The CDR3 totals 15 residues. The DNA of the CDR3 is TGTGCCAGCACCGATCTCGACAGGAGCACAGATACGCAGTATTTT. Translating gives CASTDLDRSTDTQYF.

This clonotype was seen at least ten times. CDR3 in amino acids: CASSLRALAYEQYF. The CDR3 DNA follows: TGTGCCAGCAGTTTACGCGCCCTTGCCTACGAGCAGTACTTC. The chain carries TRBV27 and TRBJ2-7; D gene uncertain. V was cut by 2 bases and J by 2 bases, with 10 bases left in between. The CDR3 is made up of 14 amino acids. Germline V CDR1 and CDR2: MNHEY, SMNVEV (reference sequence).

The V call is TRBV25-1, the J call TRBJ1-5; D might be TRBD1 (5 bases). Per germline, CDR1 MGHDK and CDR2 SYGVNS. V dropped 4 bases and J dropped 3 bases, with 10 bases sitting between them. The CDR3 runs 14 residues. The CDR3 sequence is CASSGRQSNQPQHF. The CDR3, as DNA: TGTGCCAGCAGTGGGAGACAGTCCAATCAGCCCCAGCATTTT.

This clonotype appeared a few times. The CDR3 DNA follows: TGTGCCAGCAGTGAGGGTTATTGGGGGCGAGGGGATCAGCCCCAGCATTTT. This encodes CASSEGYWGRGDQPQHF. The chain is built from TRBV6-1 and TRBJ1-5, with D perhaps TRBD1 (6 bases). Germline V gives CDR1 MNHNS, CDR2 SASEGT. V lost 3 bases to trimming and J lost 5 bases, with 20 bases between them. The CDR3 is made up of 17 amino acids.

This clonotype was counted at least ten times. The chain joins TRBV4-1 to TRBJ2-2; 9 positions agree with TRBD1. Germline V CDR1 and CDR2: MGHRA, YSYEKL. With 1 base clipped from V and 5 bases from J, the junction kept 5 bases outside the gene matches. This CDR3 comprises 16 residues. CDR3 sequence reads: CASSQGVGQGTGELFF. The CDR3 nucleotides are TGCGCCAGCAGCCAAGGAGTAGGACAGGGGACCGGGGAGCTGTTTTTT.

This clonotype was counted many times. Written as DNA, the CDR3 is TGTGCCAGCAGCTCGGGACCTTCGAGCTCTGGAAACACCATATATTTT. Amino acid sequence: CASSSGPSSSGNTIYF. The gene calls are TRBV7-9 and TRBJ1-3; possible D gene TRBD1, 5 bases. Trimming cost V 4 bases and J 0 bases, with 13 bases left between them. CDR3 length: 16 residues. Germline loops: CDR1 SEHNR, CDR2 FQNEAQ (reference sequence).

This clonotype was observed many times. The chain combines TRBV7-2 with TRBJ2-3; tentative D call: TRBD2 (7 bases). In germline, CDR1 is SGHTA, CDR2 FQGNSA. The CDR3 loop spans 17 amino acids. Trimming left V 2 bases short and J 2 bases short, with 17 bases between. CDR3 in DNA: TGTGCCAGCAGCTTAAATGACTGGCGGGGGCCCACAGATACGCAGTATTTT. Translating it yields CASSLNDWRGPTDTQYF.

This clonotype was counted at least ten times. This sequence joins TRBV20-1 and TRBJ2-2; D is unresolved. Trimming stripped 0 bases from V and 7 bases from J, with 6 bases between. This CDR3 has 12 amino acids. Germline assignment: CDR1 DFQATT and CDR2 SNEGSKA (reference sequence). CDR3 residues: CSAREQYGELFF. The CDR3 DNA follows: TGCAGTGCTAGAGAACAATACGGGGAGCTGTTTTTT.